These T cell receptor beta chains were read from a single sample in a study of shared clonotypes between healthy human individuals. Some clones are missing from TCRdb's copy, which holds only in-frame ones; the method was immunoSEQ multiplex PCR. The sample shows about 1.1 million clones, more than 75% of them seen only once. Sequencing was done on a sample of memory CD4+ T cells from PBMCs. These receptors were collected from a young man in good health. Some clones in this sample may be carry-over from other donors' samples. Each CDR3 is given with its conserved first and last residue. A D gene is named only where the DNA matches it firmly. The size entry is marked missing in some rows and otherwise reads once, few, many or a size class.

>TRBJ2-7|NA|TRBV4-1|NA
CASSQTIIQGPYEQYF
TGCGCCAGCAGCCAGACGATCATACAGGGCCCCTACGAGCAGTACTTC
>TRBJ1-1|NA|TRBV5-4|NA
CASSLAREHTEAFF
TGTGCCAGCAGCCTCGCCAGGGAGCACACTGAAGCTTTCTTT
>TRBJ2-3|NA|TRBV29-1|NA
CSVNRDTDTQYF
TGCAGCGTTAACAGAGACACAGATACGCAGTATTTT
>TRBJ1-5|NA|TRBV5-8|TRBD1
CASSYRTGQRSNQPQHF
TGTGCCAGCAGCTACCGGACAGGGCAGAGGAGCAATCAGCCCCAGCATTTT
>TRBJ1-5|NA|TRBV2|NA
CASSVTGQPQHF
TGTGCCAGCAGTGTGACAGGTCAGCCCCAGCATTTT
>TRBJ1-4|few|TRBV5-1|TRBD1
CASSYGQGNEKLFF
TGCGCCAGCAGCTACGGACAGGGGAATGAAAAACTGTTTTTT
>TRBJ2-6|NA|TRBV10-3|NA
CAIRDLRTESGANVLTF
TGTGCCATCAGGGACCTCAGGACAGAATCTGGGGCCAACGTCCTGACTTTC
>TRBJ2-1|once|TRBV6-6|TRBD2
CASKDSGSIIDEQFF
TGTGCCAGTAAAGATAGCGGGAGTATTATAGATGAGCAGTTCTTC
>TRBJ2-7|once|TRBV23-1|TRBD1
CASSIWGFGTGPHEQYF
TGCGCCAGCAGTATTTGGGGGTTTGGGACAGGGCCCCACGAGCAGTACTTC
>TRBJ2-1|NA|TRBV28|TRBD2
CASSSLIVERGSYSYNEQFF
TGTGCCAGCAGTTCCCTAATCGTTGAGCGGGGGAGCTACTCCTACAATGAGCAGTTCTTC